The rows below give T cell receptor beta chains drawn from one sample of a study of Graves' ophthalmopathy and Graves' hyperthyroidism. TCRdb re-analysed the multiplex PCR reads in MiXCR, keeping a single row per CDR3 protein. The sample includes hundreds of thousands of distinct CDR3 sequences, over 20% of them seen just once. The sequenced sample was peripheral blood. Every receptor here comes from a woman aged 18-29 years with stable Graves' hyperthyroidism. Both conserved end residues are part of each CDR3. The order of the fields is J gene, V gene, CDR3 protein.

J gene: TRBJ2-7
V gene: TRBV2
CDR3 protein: CASSFFGDGLYEQYF

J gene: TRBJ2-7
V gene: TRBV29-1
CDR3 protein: CSVVFSGVYEQYF

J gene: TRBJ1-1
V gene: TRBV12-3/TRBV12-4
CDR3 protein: CASRSAGAEAFF

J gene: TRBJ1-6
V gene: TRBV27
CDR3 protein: CASSPLGGNSPLHF

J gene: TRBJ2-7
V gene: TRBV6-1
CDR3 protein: CASSPASVDYEQYF

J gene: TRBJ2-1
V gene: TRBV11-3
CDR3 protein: CASSLDRSEQFF

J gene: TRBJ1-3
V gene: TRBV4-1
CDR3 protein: CASSQVDLGFYSGNTIYF

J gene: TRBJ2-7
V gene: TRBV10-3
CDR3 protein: CAISGGGLAAYEQYF

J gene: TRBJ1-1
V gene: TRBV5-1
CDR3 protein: CASTMGGPEAFF

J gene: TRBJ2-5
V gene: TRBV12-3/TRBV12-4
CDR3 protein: CASYPTTGGVETQYF

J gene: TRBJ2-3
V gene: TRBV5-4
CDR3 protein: CASSLGLAGALGGSDTQYF

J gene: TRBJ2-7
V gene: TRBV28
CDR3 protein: CASSSTGLIDEQYF

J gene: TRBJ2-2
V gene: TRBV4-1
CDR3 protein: CASSQEESGELFF

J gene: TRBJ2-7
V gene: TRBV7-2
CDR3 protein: CASSLSFGGRLGEQYF

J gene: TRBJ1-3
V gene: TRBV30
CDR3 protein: CVWSADSTGNTIYF

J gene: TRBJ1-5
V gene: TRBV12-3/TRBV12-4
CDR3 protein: CASRQTGPYSNQPQHF

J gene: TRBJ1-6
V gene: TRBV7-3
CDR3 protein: CASSLTAGAASPLHF

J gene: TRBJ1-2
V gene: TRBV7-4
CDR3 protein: CASSSRTGSNYGYTF

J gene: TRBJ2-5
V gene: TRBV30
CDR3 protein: CAWSVGRGETQYF

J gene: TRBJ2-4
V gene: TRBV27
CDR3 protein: CASSLRGRGKRNIQYF

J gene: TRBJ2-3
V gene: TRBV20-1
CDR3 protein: CSARVAGASTDTQYF

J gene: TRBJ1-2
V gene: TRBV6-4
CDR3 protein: CASRAGGDAVSGHNYGYTF

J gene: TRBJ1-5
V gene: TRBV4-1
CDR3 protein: CASSQEDRVGQPQHF

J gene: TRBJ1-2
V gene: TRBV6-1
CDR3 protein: CASSESGALYGYTF

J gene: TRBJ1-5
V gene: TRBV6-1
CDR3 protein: CASRDRVGQPQHF

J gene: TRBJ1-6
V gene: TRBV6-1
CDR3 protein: CASRLGTANSPLHF

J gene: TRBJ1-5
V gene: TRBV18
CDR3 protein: CASSPIRDPEGPQHF

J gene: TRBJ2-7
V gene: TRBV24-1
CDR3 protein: CATSTWENMYEQYF

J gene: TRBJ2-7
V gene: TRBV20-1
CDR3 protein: CSARDRREGLEQYF

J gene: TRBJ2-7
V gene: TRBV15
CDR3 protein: CATSRDLVGQNEQYF

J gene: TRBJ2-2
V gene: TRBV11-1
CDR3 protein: CASRPSPGGAGGELFF

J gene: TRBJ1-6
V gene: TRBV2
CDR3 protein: CASSEARAGQKSPLHF

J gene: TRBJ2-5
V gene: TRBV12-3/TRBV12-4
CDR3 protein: CASSVGQGFGPQYF

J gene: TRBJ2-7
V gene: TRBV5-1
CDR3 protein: CASSLGTTEQYF

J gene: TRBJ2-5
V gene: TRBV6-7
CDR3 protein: CASSYLRRGKGRETQYF

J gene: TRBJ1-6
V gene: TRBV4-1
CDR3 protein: CASSRAGQGNSPLHF

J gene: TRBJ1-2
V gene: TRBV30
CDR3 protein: CAWSVGFGGGYTF

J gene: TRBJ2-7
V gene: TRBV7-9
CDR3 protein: CASSATSGRVEQYF

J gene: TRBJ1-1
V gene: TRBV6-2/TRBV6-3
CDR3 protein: CASSYSRLGQGFKDTEAFF

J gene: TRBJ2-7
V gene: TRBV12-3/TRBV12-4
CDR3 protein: CASRESRRPYEQYF

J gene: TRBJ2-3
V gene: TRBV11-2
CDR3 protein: CASSGTSGRASTDTQYF

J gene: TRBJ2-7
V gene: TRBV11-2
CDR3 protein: CASSLLSSGPYEQYF

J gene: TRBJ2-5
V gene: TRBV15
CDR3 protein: CATSVGGAGDGETQYF

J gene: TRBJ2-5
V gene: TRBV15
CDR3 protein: CATSRDRFQETQYF

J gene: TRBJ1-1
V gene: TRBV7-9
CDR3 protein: CASSSGTSNTEAFF

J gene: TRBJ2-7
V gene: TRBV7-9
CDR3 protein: CASSGGLSEQYF

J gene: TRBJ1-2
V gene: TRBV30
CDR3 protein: CAWSVLGYGYTF

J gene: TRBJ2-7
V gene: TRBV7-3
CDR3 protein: CASSPRDRYYEQYF

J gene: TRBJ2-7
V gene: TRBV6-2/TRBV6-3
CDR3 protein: CASRGLVVSYEQYF

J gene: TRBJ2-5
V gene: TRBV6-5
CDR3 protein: CASSYEAAQETQYF

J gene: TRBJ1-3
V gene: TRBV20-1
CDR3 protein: CSARDRAGGNTIYF

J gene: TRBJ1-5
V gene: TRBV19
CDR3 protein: CASSIMGQGHQPQHF

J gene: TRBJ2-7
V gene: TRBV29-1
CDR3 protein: CSVGPGGGYEQYF

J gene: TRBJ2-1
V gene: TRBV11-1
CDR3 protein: CASSPRGAGPYNEQFF